A selection of T cell receptor beta chains follows, all from one sample in a study of shared clonotypes between healthy human individuals. The data were produced by immunoSEQ multiplex PCR, yet TCRdb's version contains in-frame clones alone and is incomplete. The profile shows over 2 million clones, roughly 90% of them singletons. The sample consisted of naive CD4+ T cells from PBMCs. These receptors all come from a man younger than 35 in good health. Some clones in this sample may be carry-over from other donors' samples. The CDR3 runs from the conserved cysteine through the conserved F or W.

v_gene: TRBV28; j_gene: TRBJ1-1; CDR3aa: CASRGGAEAFF
v_gene: TRBV6-1; j_gene: TRBJ1-4; CDR3aa: CASSEEKLFF
v_gene: TRBV9; j_gene: TRBJ2-1; CDR3aa: CASSPGTSGYLRNEQFF
v_gene: TRBV4-2; j_gene: TRBJ1-2; CDR3aa: CASSQDRQPHYGYTF
v_gene: TRBV6-1; j_gene: TRBJ1-2; CDR3aa: CASSEAPSVYGYTF
v_gene: TRBV15; j_gene: TRBJ2-3; CDR3aa: CATSRPGRGADTQYF
v_gene: TRBV1; j_gene: TRBJ2-3; CDR3aa: CTSTFGLWGTDTQYF
v_gene: TRBV6-5; j_gene: TRBJ2-7; CDR3aa: CASSYSTGWDYEQYF
v_gene: TRBV4-1; j_gene: TRBJ2-5; CDR3aa: CASSSGGAGHETQYF
v_gene: TRBV5-5; j_gene: TRBJ1-2; CDR3aa: CASRMNLGNYGYTF
v_gene: TRBV4-1; j_gene: TRBJ2-1; CDR3aa: CASSQAVAGEVKNEQFF
v_gene: TRBV28; j_gene: TRBJ2-2; CDR3aa: CASSQYANTGELFF
v_gene: TRBV7-2; j_gene: TRBJ1-1; CDR3aa: CASSLVVTEAFF
v_gene: TRBV9; j_gene: TRBJ1-3; CDR3aa: CASSSRQGGNTIYF
v_gene: TRBV6-1; j_gene: TRBJ2-7; CDR3aa: CASSEVGLAYEQYF
v_gene: TRBV6-5; j_gene: TRBJ2-3; CDR3aa: CASSYQRTPSDTQYF
v_gene: TRBV6-1; j_gene: TRBJ2-1; CDR3aa: CASAGRGSPYNEQFF
v_gene: TRBV6-1; j_gene: TRBJ2-3; CDR3aa: CASRLRGTDTQYF
v_gene: TRBV29-1; j_gene: TRBJ2-3; CDR3aa: CSAVAGWVDTQYF
v_gene: TRBV6-5; j_gene: TRBJ2-7; CDR3aa: CASSPSRYEQYF
v_gene: TRBV6-5; j_gene: TRBJ2-7; CDR3aa: CASRPPGTSLEQYF
v_gene: TRBV29-1; j_gene: TRBJ1-2; CDR3aa: CSVDQTGIAYGYTF
v_gene: TRBV5-1; j_gene: TRBJ2-1; CDR3aa: CASSRWTGNNEQFF
v_gene: TRBV11-1; j_gene: TRBJ1-1; CDR3aa: CASSFGANTEAFF